This T cell receptor beta chain was documented in a study of cytomegalovirus exposure and HLA in healthy donors. Study results and limitations: Generally TCR sequences proved uncommon, though certain public TCRs appeared in numerous donors. In presence/absence analyses, roughly uniform sequencing depth across donors was assumed.

Trimming at V came to 7 bases and at J to 7 bases, leaving 12 bases not matched to a gene. CDR1 is SEHNR and CDR2 is FQNEAQ in the germline V gene (reference sequence). This CDR3 contains 15 residues. Comments on this clone: The antigen is undetermined.

With 60 Vbeta and 13 Jbeta primers, the PCR was carried out. The data were produced by immunoSEQ multiplex PCR, yet TCRdb's version contains in-frame clones alone and is incomplete. The sample lists around 200,000 clones; 75% to 80% were seen once. The sample taken for sequencing was PBMCs. V and J are TRBV7-9 and TRBJ2-1; 8 bases are shared with TRBD1. The TCR was taken from a male donor in good health and CMV-seronegative. For the CDR3, the DNA is TGTGCCAGCACCCAACCGCCGGGACAGGTGAATGAGCAGTTCTTC. Its translation: CASTQPPGQVNEQFF.